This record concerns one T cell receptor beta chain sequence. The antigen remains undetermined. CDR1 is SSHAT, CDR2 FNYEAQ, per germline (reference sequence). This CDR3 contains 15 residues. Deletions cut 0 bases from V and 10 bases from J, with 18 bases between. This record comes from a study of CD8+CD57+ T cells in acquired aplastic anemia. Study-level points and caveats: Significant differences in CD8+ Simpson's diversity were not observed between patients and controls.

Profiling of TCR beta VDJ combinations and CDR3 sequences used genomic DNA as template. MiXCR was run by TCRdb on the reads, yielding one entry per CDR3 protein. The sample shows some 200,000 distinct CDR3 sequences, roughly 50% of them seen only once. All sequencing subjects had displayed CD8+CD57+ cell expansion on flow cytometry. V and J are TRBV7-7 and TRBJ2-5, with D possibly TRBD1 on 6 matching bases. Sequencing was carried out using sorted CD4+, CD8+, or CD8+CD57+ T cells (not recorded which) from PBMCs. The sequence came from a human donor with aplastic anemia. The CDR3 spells CASSLAEGLPGDQYF. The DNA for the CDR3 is TGTGCCAGCAGCTTAGCTGAGGGCCTGCCAGGGGACCAGTACTTC.